This T cell receptor (beta chain) was profiled in a study of shared clonotypes between healthy human individuals. This table comes from immunoSEQ multiplex PCR, and its TCRdb copy is limited to in-frame clones, with some not included. The repertoire holds about 2 million clones, with roughly 95% as singletons. The V gene lost 0 bases and the J gene lost 5 bases, with 10 bases spanning the gap. The CDR3 runs 14 residues. The germline V gene has CDR1 MNHEY and CDR2 SMNVEV (reference sequence). On this clone: Antigen unknown.

Study-level points and caveats: Apart from blood, nothing was sampled; tissue repertoires likely differ. Roughly 4.6% of naive CD4 clonotypes were common to several donors.

The chain uses TRBV27 and TRBJ1-1; tentatively, D is TRBD1 (6 bases). Sequences were obtained from naive CD4+ T cells sorted from blood. As to subset: CD45RA+ positively selected. The TCR sequence derives from a man between 18 and 35 years old in good health. The CDR3 nucleotides read TGTGCCAGCAGTTTATCCAGACAGGTAACTGAAGCTTTCTTT. Translated, it gives CASSLSRQVTEAFF.